The T cell receptor (beta chain) described here comes from a study of blood T cell repertoires in COVID-19. At the level of the study: Samples of COVID-19 (acute and convalescent) were obtained from the United States, Italy and Spain. The analysed material was cDNA or gDNA that came from T cells, B-cell-depleted T cells, or PBMCs.

V was clipped by 9 bases and J by 2 bases; unmatched bases: 12. Germline CDR1 and CDR2: SNHLY and FYNNEI. The CDR3 contains 16 residues. Profiled with immunoSEQ multiplex PCR; TCRdb holds only in-frame clones, not every one. The table shows some 250,000 clones, with nearly 90% occurring only once. This clone was seen a single time. The rearrangement joins TRBV2 to TRBJ2-5; TRBD2 agrees at 10 bases. The sequence derives from a woman in her twenties or thirties with acute or convalescent COVID-19. Sequencing was done on a sample of peripheral blood. This CDR3 reads CARVEGLAGVQETQYF. The CDR3 DNA is TGTGCCAGAGTGGAAGGGCTAGCGGGAGTGCAAGAGACCCAGTACTTC. Together with reference TRBV2 and TRBJ2-5, the CDR3 gives the full variable domain: EPEVTQTPSHQVTQMGQEVILRCVPISNHLYFYWYRQILGQKVEFLVSFYNNEISEKSEIFDDQFSVERPDGSNFTLKIRSTKLEDSAMYFCARVEGLAGVQETQYFGPGTRLLVL.